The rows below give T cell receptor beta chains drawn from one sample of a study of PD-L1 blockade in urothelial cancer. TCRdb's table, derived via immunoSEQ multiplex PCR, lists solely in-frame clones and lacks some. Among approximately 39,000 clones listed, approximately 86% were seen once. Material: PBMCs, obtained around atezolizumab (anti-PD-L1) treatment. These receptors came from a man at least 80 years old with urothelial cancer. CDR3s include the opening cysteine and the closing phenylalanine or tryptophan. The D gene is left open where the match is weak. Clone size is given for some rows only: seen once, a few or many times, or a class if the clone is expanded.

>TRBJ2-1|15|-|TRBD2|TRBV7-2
TGTGCGTCCGCGGTAGCGGGAAGGGGTGGGGATGAGCAGTTCTTC
CASAVAGRGGDEQFF
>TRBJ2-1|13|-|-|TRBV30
TGTGCCTGGAGTCCCACAGGGTTGGATGAGCAGTTCTTC
CAWSPTGLDEQFF
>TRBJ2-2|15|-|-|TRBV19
TGTGCCAGTAGTAACAGACAGGCGAACACCGGGGAGCTGTTTTTT
CASSNRQANTGELFF
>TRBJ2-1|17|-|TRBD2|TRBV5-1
TGCGCCAGCAGCTTGGGGATTTTAGCGGGAGGGCCGGGTGAGCAGTTCTTC
CASSLGILAGGPGEQFF
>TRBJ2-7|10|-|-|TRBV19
TGTGCCAGTAAGAGTCGGGAGCAGTACTTC
CASKSREQYF
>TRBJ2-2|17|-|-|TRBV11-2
TGTGCCAGCAGCTTAGAAGGGGCAGGGACGAACACCGGGGAGCTGTTTTTT
CASSLEGAGTNTGELFF
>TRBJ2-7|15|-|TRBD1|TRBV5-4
TGTGCCAGCAGCGGGCCGGGACAGGGGGCGTACGAGCAGTACTTC
CASSGPGQGAYEQYF
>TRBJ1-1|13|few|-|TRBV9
TGTGCCAGCAGCGTAGCGGGAGACTCTGAAGCTTTCTTT
CASSVAGDSEAFF
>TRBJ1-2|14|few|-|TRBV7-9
TGTGCCAGCAGCTTACAGGGCGCGCCGGCTACGGACACCTTC
CASSLQGAPATDTF
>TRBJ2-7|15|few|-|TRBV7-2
TGTGCCAGCAGCGAGCGCGCCGCGAGCTCCTACGAGCAGTACTTC
CASSERAASSYEQYF
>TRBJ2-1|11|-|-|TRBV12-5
TGTGCTAGTGGGTATAACAATGAGCAGTTCTTC
CASGYNNEQFF
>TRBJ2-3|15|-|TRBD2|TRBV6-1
TGTGCCAGCAGGCCTCTAGCGGCCCCCCCAGATACGCAGTATTTT
CASRPLAAPPDTQYF
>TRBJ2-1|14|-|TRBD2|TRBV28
TGTGCCAGCAAGCGCGGGAGCACCTACAATGAGCAGTTCTTC
CASKRGSTYNEQFF
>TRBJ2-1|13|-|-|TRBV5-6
TGTGCCAGCAGCTCCGGGACTCTCAATGAGCAGTTCTTC
CASSSGTLNEQFF
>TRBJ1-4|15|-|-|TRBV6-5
TGTGCCAGCAGTTATTCGGCGTCCAGGGGTGAAAAACTGTTTTTT
CASSYSASRGEKLFF
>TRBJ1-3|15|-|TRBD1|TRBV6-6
TGTGCCAGCACCCGGGGGACAGGGGCTGGAAACACCATATATTTT
CASTRGTGAGNTIYF
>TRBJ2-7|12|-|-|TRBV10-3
TGTGCCATCAGTGAGACGGGCTACGAGCAGTACTTC
CAISETGYEQYF
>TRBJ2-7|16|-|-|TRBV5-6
TGTGCCAGCAGCTTGTTGGGGGCAATCGGGTCCTACGAGCAGTACTTC
CASSLLGAIGSYEQYF
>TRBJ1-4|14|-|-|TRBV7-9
TGTGCCAGCAGCTCGACGGACTTTCCCGAAAAACTGTTTTTT
CASSSTDFPEKLFF
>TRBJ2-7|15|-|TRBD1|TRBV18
TGTGCCAGCTCACCGTCACAGGGGGCCTCCTACGAGCAGTACTTC
CASSPSQGASYEQYF
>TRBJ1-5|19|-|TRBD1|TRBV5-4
TGTGCCAGCAGCCCCTTGGGACAGGGGTCCGGGAATAGCAATCAGCCCCAGCATTTT
CASSPLGQGSGNSNQPQHF
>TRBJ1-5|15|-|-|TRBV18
TGTGCCAGCTCATTTTCCAGCGACCGAAATCAGCCCCAGCATTTT
CASSFSSDRNQPQHF
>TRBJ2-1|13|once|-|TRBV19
TGTGCCAGTAGTTCGTTCCCAGGAGGTGAGCAGTTCTTC
CASSSFPGGEQFF
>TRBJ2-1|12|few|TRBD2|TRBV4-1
TGCGCCAGCAGCCAAGTACTAGCGTATCAGTTCTTC
CASSQVLAYQFF
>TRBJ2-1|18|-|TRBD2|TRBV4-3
TGCGCCAGCAGCCAAGAAGTCGCTAGACTAGCGGTAAAAAATGAGCAGTTCTTC
CASSQEVARLAVKNEQFF
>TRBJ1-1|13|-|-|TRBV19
TGTGCCGCCAACAGCTTTATGAACACTGAAGCTTTCTTT
CAANSFMNTEAFF